The 28 T cell receptor beta chains given below trace back to one sample, sequenced in a study of blood T cell repertoires in COVID-19 (TCRdb year 2020). The method behind the library was the immunoSEQ multiplex PCR assay. The immuneACCESS repertoire file appears here via TCRdb, limited to in-frame rearrangements. These files lack a portion of the clones; in checked studies, under half of the deficit traces to unresolved V genes, and the cause of the others is not known. Counted in this sample were about 62,000 clones; roughly 89% of them appeared once. The ten largest clones capture 1% to 1.5% of the sample. The sequenced sample consisted of peripheral blood. The receptors shown here come from a woman over 75 with acute or convalescent COVID-19.

This chain links TRBV29-1 with TRBJ2-6, with D possibly being TRBD2 (6 bases). Germline V lookup: CDR1 SQVTM, CDR2 ANQGSEA. This CDR3 contains 13 residues. V was clipped by 6 bases and J by 2 bases, with 8 bases between them. The CDR3 region has the DNA TGCAGCGTCCGCGGGACTGGGGCCAACGTCCTGACTTTC. This encodes CSVRGTGANVLTF.

The V and J genes are TRBV6-1 and TRBJ2-4; D remains ambiguous. The CDR3 is 15 amino acids. The germline gives CDR1 MNHNS, CDR2 SASEGT. The V end was cut by 3 bases, the J end by 3 bases, with 12 bases between. The CDR3 protein is CASSEAAENKNIQYF. CDR3 sequence (DNA): TGTGCCAGCAGTGAGGCGGCGGAGAACAAAAACATTCAGTACTTC.

This chain connects TRBV9 to TRBJ2-7; 9 bases agree with TRBD1. Looked up from germline, CDR1 is SGDLS and CDR2 is YYNGEE. The CDR3 has 15 residues. Trimming took 4 bases from V and 3 from J; bases not matched to a gene: 8. The CDR3 loop is CASSPTGTGFYEQYF. DNA for the CDR3: TGTGCCAGCAGCCCCACAGGGACAGGGTTCTACGAGCAGTACTTC.

V gene TRBV7-3 combines with J gene TRBJ2-5; 15 bases match TRBD2. The V and J ends lost 5 bases and 2 bases, in that order; junction bases with no gene match: 9. The CDR3 is made up of 18 amino acids. Germline V gene data show CDR1 as SGHTA and CDR2 as FQGTGA. CDR3: CASSPGTSGGPLQETQYF. The CDR3 coding sequence is TGTGCCAGCAGCCCCGGGACTAGCGGGGGGCCATTGCAAGAGACCCAGTACTTC.

The chain carries TRBV6-5 and TRBJ1-1, with 7 bases matching TRBD1. CDR3 size: 14 residues. Looked up from germline, CDR1 is MNHEY and CDR2 is SVGAGI. The junction had 4 bases not matched to a gene; V was cut back by 5 bases and J by 1 base. In nucleotides, the CDR3 is TGTGCCAGCAGTCAAAACAGGGGGAACACTGAAGCTTTCTTT. Residues: CASSQNRGNTEAFF.

J is TRBJ2-7 and V is TRBV5-1; maybe TRBD1 (7 bases). The ends were cut back, 0 bases at V and 3 bases at J, with 19 bases in the middle. This CDR3 comprises 17 residues. In germline, CDR1 is SGHRS, CDR2 YFSETQ. In nucleotides, the CDR3 is TGCGCCAGCAGCTTGGACAGGGGTGGAGGGTCAGTCTACGAGCAGTACTTC. This gives the protein CASSLDRGGGSVYEQYF.

This clone appeared a few times. The CDR3 region is CASISVRNTEAFF. In nucleotides, the CDR3 is TGTGCCAGCATAAGCGTACGGAACACTGAAGCTTTCTTT. The chain joins TRBV2 to TRBJ1-1; D is undetermined. V lost 7 bases to trimming and J lost 1 base, with 10 bases between them. Germline V gives CDR1 SNHLY, CDR2 FYNNEI. The CDR3 contains 13 residues. The full variable domain, with the rest looked up from reference TRBV2 and TRBJ1-1, is EPEVTQTPSHQVTQMGQEVILRCVPISNHLYFYWYRQILGQKVEFLVSFYNNEISEKSEIFDDQFSVERPDGSNFTLKIRSTKLEDSAMYFCASISVRNTEAFFGQGTRLTVV.

The chain couples TRBV7-2 to TRBJ2-7; TRBD2 might be the D (6 bases). This CDR3 has 15 amino acids. The ends were cut back, 5 bases at V and 5 bases at J, with 19 bases in the middle. Germline V gene data show CDR1 as SGHTA and CDR2 as FQGNSA. The CDR3 reads CASSLGGNVPHEQYF. The DNA of the CDR3 is TGTGCCAGCAGCCTGGGGGGAAACGTCCCCCACGAGCAGTACTTC.

The rearrangement uses TRBV6-1 and TRBJ1-4; perhaps TRBD1 as D (5 bases). The CDR3 has 13 residues. Trimming cost V 2 bases and J 7 bases, with 8 bases left between them. In germline, CDR1 is MNHNS, CDR2 SASEGT. The CDR3 DNA follows: TGTGCCAGCAGTGAACGGGGGATTGAAAAACTGTTTTTT. Its translation is CASSERGIEKLFF.

V and J are TRBV5-5 and TRBJ2-3; D gene uncertain. V was trimmed by 3 bases and J by 0 bases, leaving 5 bases between them. The V gene's germline CDR1 is SGHKS and CDR2 YYEKEE (reference sequence). The CDR3 covers 13 residues. Here the CDR3 DNA reads TGTGCCAGCAGCTCGGAGAGCACAGATACGCAGTATTTT. Encoded protein: CASSSESTDTQYF. Complete variable domain (other parts from reference TRBV5-5 and TRBJ2-3): DAGVTQSPTHLIKTRGQQVTLRCSPISGHKSVSWYQQVLGQGPQFIFQYYEKEERGRGNFPDRFSARQFPNYSSELNVNALLLGDSALYLCASSSESTDTQYFGPGTRLTVL.

This clone occurred once. This chain connects TRBV5-1 to TRBJ2-7, with D maybe TRBD1 (6 bases). Germline lookup yields CDR1 SGHRS and CDR2 YFSETQ. The V end was cut by 0 bases, the J end by 3 bases, with 13 bases between. The CDR3 is 15 amino acids. This chain's CDR3 is CASSLGGGVGYEQYF. The CDR3 DNA follows: TGCGCCAGCAGCTTGGGAGGGGGAGTAGGCTACGAGCAGTACTTC.

The chain has TRBV18 and TRBJ2-3, with 7 nucleotides matching TRBD2. There are 16 residues in the CDR3. CDR1 KGHSH and CDR2 LQKENI come from the germline V gene. The V and J ends lost 5 bases and 1 base, in that order; junction bases with no gene match: 9. CDR3 sequence (DNA): TGTGCCAGCTCAACAACGTCGGGGGGAGGCACAGATACGCAGTATTTT. Encoded protein: CASSTTSGGGTDTQYF. The full variable domain, with the rest looked up from reference TRBV18 and TRBJ2-3, is NAGVMQNPRHLVRRRGQEARLRCSPMKGHSHVYWYRQLPEEGLKFMVYLQKENIIDESGMPKERFSAEFPKEGPSILRIQQVVRGDSAAYFCASSTTSGGGTDTQYFGPGTRLTVL.

V and J are TRBV15 and TRBJ1-5, with D perhaps matching TRBD1 (5 bases). With 1 base removed from V and 9 bases from J, the gap between germline ends came to 13 bases. Germline-derived CDR1 and CDR2 are LNHNV and YYDKDF (reference sequence). The CDR3 totals 14 residues. CDR3 residues: CATSRAGPGGPQHF. The CDR3 bases are TGTGCCACCAGCAGAGCGGGACCCGGGGGGCCCCAGCATTTT.

The chain joins TRBV28 to TRBJ2-3; 12 bases agree with TRBD1. Germline values: CDR1 MDHEN, CDR2 SYDVKM. V lost 4 bases, J lost 10 bases, and 6 bases stayed unmatched. The CDR3 has 14 amino acids. The CDR3 DNA reads as TGTGCCAGCAGTTCCGGGACAGGGGGCCTCCCGCAGTATTTT. Its translation is CASSSGTGGLPQYF. The variable domain in full, with the rest retrieved from reference TRBV28 and TRBJ2-3, is DVKVTQSSRYLVKRTGEKVFLECVQDMDHENMFWYRQDPGLGLRLIYFSYDVKMKEKGDIPEGYSVSREKKERFSLILESASTNQTSMYLCASSSGTGGLPQYFGPGTRLTVL.

CDR3 bases: TGCGCCAGCAGCTTGTTTAGCCACTCTGGAAACACCATATATTTT. Protein: CASSLFSHSGNTIYF. The chain has TRBV5-1 and TRBJ1-3; the D is unclear. The CDR3 contains 15 residues. Germline assignment: CDR1 SGHRS and CDR2 YFSETQ. Trimming shortened V by 1 base and J by 0 bases, and 8 bases separated the two germline ends.

This rearrangement joins TRBV7-2 to TRBJ2-4; D gene unclear. Germline V gives CDR1 SGHTA, CDR2 FQGNSA. The germline V and J ends were trimmed by 4 bases and 6 bases, with 16 bases remaining between them. The CDR3 length is 15 residues. In DNA, the CDR3 is TGTGCCAGCAGCTCCGGAGTCGGTAACGGAAACATTCAGTACTTC. Translating gives CASSSGVGNGNIQYF. Full variable domain (missing parts from reference TRBV7-2 and TRBJ2-4): GAGVSQSPSNKVTEKGKDVELRCDPISGHTALYWYRQSLGQGLEFLIYFQGNSAPDKSGLPSDRFSAERTGGSVSTLTIQRTQQEDSAVYLCASSSGVGNGNIQYFGAGTRLSVL.

The chain carries TRBV7-7 and TRBJ1-4, with D hard to call. Germline CDR1 is SSHAT and CDR2 is FNYEAQ (reference sequence). The CDR3 is 16 amino acids. V lost 1 base and J 0 bases, leaving 9 bases between the germline ends. As DNA, the CDR3 is TGTGCCAGCAGCTTAGGGCGGTTTGCAACTAATGAAAAACTGTTTTTT. Protein: CASSLGRFATNEKLFF.

The gene calls are TRBV2 and TRBJ1-1, with 9 bases fitting TRBD1. In germline, CDR1 is SNHLY, CDR2 FYNNEI. V was clipped by 6 bases and J by 5 bases; unmatched bases: 10. CDR3 length: 15 residues. The CDR3 DNA reads TGTGCCAGCAGGCCGACAGGGGGGAGAAATACTGAAGCTTTCTTT. Translation: CASRPTGGRNTEAFF.

This chain links TRBV30 with TRBJ2-2; TRBD2 matches at 11 bases. V was clipped by 0 bases and J by 11 bases; unmatched bases: 8. The CDR3 totals 15 residues. Germline-derived CDR1 and CDR2 are GTSNPN and SVGIG (reference sequence). The CDR3 here is CAWSVGLAGSVELFF. CDR3 coding DNA: TGTGCCTGGAGTGTAGGACTAGCGGGCAGTGTCGAGCTGTTTTTT. The full variable domain, with the rest looked up from reference TRBV30 and TRBJ2-2, is SQTIHQWPATLVQPVGSPLSLECTVEGTSNPNLYWYRQAAGRGLQLLFYSVGIGQISSEVPQNLSASRPQDRQFILSSKKLLLSDSGFYLCAWSVGLAGSVELFFGEGSRLTVL.

The rearrangement uses TRBV9 and TRBJ2-3; 11 nucleotides agree with TRBD1. The CDR3 runs 16 residues. CDR1 is SGDLS, CDR2 YYNGEE, per germline. J gave up 4 bases and V 2 bases, and 6 bases lay outside the gene matches. The DNA for the CDR3 is TGTGCCAGCAGCGTTGCCGGGGGACAGGGGGCAGATACGCAGTATTTT. It specifies CASSVAGGQGADTQYF.

The sample holds one count of this clone. The V call is TRBV4-2, the J call TRBJ1-5; possible D gene TRBD1, 5 bases. Trimming removed 0 bases from V and 1 base from J, with 22 bases in between. This CDR3 is built from 20 residues. Germline CDR1 LGHNA, CDR2 YNFKEQ. Here the CDR3 DNA reads TGTGCCAGCAGCCAAGATAGCGGGCGTGGGGGGTCGGTAAGCAATCAGCCCCAGCATTTT. The encoded protein is CASSQDSGRGGSVSNQPQHF.

This clone was observed once. The V and J genes are TRBV2 and TRBJ1-2, with D tentatively TRBD1 (6 bases). The CDR3 runs to 15 residues. Trimming removed 6 bases from V and 4 bases from J, with 18 bases in between. CDR1 SNHLY and CDR2 FYNNEI come from the germline V gene. The CDR3 sequence is CASSRGFGKAYGYTF. For the CDR3, the DNA is TGTGCCAGCAGCAGGGGATTCGGAAAAGCCTATGGCTACACCTTC.

This clone was seen a few times. The CDR3 is CSAKGRDEQFF. CDR3 nucleotide sequence: TGCAGTGCTAAGGGGAGGGATGAGCAGTTCTTC. The V call is TRBV20-1, the J call TRBJ2-1, with TRBD2 identical over 7 bases. V trimming: 4 bases; J trimming: 8 bases; junction bases outside the gene matches: 2. Germline V gene sequence: CDR1 DFQATT, CDR2 SNEGSKA (reference sequence). The CDR3 extends over 11 amino acids.

This sequence joins TRBV7-3 and TRBJ2-1; TRBD1 agrees at 8 bases. The CDR3 has 13 amino acids. Per germline, CDR1 SGHTA and CDR2 FQGTGA. The ends lost 5 bases at V and 10 bases at J; junction bases unmatched: 7. CDR3 coding DNA: TGTGCCAGCAGCCCGTCCCGGGACAGGGAGCAGTTCTTC. Encoded protein: CASSPSRDREQFF.

The chain's CDR3 is CASSPALGPSGGPNYNEQFF. The CDR3 DNA follows: TGTGCCAGCAGCCCCGCCCTCGGTCCTAGCGGGGGGCCGAACTACAATGAGCAGTTCTTC. This chain uses TRBV3-1 (or the pseudogene TRBV3-2) with TRBJ2-1; 11 nucleotides match TRBD2. CDR3 size: 20 residues. V was pared by 4 bases and J by 3 bases, with 17 bases of the junction left unmatched. Per germline, CDR1 LGHDT and CDR2 YNNKEL (reference sequence).

The chain uses TRBV19 and TRBJ1-2, with D perhaps TRBD1 (6 bases). The CDR3 runs to 12 residues. Trimming pared 6 bases from V and 8 bases from J, leaving 13 bases between. Per germline, CDR1 LNHDA and CDR2 SQIVND (reference sequence). The CDR3 DNA reads as TGTGCCAGTAGCTCCTATACAGGGGGCTACACCTTC. Residues: CASSSYTGGYTF.

The chain couples TRBV5-6 to TRBJ2-3, with D possibly being TRBD2 (5 bases). The CDR3 contains 17 residues. Germline V lookup: CDR1 SGHDT, CDR2 YYEEEE. The V gene lost 0 bases and the J gene lost 1 base, with 15 bases spanning the gap. CDR3 in amino acids: CASSLVYGSGGTDTQYF. The CDR3, as DNA: TGTGCCAGCAGCTTGGTGTACGGGTCCGGGGGCACAGATACGCAGTATTTT.

The chain joins TRBV2 to TRBJ1-4; D is possibly TRBD1 (5 bases). The germline CDR1 and CDR2 sequences are SNHLY and FYNNEI. Trimming stripped 2 bases from V and 3 bases from J, with 10 bases between. The CDR3 covers 15 residues. The CDR3 loop reads CASSEWGVANEKLFF. The CDR3 DNA sequence: TGTGCCAGCAGTGAATGGGGGGTGGCTAATGAAAAACTGTTTTTT.